This T cell receptor (beta chain) was recorded in a study of T cell responses to AZD1222 COVID-19 vaccine. General study results and limits: Baseline seropositivity characterized only six or seven AZD1222 recipients. The repertoires were collected only after the peak T cell response. Reportedly, nearly half of unique spike TCRs recognized epitopes outside B.1.351/B.1.1.7 mutations. CD4 TCRs linked to vaccination spanned spike, dominating at 160-218 and 743-854.

Notes on this clone: Its cognate antigen is unknown.

Measured with immunoSEQ multiplex PCR; TCRdb has only the in-frame clones, and not every one. This sample carries tens of thousands of clones, around 83% of them seen once, and the ten largest clones take about 9.4%. The starting material was peripheral blood, obtained on day 0 of AZD1222 vaccination. The receptor was derived from an adult in good health.

The CDR3 region is CASSSIKFYGGVAFF. CDR3 DNA: TGTGCCAGCAGCAGTATCAAGTTCTACGGCGGAGTCGCTTTCTTT. This chain uses TRBV11-1 with TRBJ1-1, with D unclear. Germline CDR1 reads SGHAT; CDR2 reads FQDESV (reference sequence). The CDR3 totals 15 residues. V shed 5 bases and J shed 11 bases, with 24 bases lying between them.